The 28 T cell receptor beta chains in this list originate from one sample, sequenced in a study of T cells in Graves' hyperthyroidism and ophthalmopathy. Researchers took RNA transcripts and amplified the TCR beta CDR3 regions from them. HTBI primers were the set used in a first-round RT-PCR of the TCR CDR3. TCRdb ran MiXCR on the multiplex PCR reads and lists one entry per CDR3 protein. The top ten hold roughly 44% of the sample, which has 500,000 to 600,000 distinct CDR3 sequences, about 20% seen once. Sequencing was performed on blood. The receptors stem from a man between 35 and 55 years old with Graves' ophthalmopathy.

The V and J genes are TRBV2 and TRBJ2-2, with D perhaps TRBD2 (6 bases). V was trimmed by 1 base and J by 3 bases, leaving 12 bases between them. The CDR3 runs to 16 residues. The germline V gene encodes CDR1 SNHLY and CDR2 FYNNEI. CDR3 nucleotide sequence: TGTGCCAGCAGTGAAGGTATTAGCGGCTACACCGGGGAGCTGTTTTTT. Translating it yields CASSEGISGYTGELFF.

The gene calls are TRBV4-3 and TRBJ1-5; D ambiguous. The V end lost 4 bases, the J end lost 7 bases, and 11 bases lay between the germline ends. Germline CDR1 LGHNA, CDR2 YSLEER. The CDR3 covers 13 residues. Here the CDR3 DNA reads TGCGCCAGCAGCCCCAATCTCGGGCAGCCCCAGCATTTT. This encodes CASSPNLGQPQHF.

The CDR3 coding sequence is TGCGCCAGCAGCTTCCGGAGTCTCGGGGACGAGCAGTACTTC. Amino acids: CASSFRSLGDEQYF. The chain employs TRBV5-1 and TRBJ2-7; perhaps TRBD2 as D (5 bases). V lost 2 bases, J lost 5 bases, and 14 bases lay in between. This CDR3 is built from 14 residues. Germline values: CDR1 SGHRS, CDR2 YFSETQ.

This clonotype was picked up many times. The gene calls are TRBV12-3 or TRBV12-4 and TRBJ2-5; D gene uncertain. This CDR3 region has 12 residues. Trimming cost V 5 bases and J 7 bases, with 11 bases left between them. The CDR3 protein is CASSVDGGTQYF. The DNA of the CDR3 is TGTGCCAGCAGTGTTGACGGTGGGACCCAGTACTTC.

This clonotype has at least ten counts. The V gene is TRBV6-1, the J gene TRBJ2-7, with 7 positions matching TRBD1. CDR3 length: 13 amino acids. The germline V gene encodes CDR1 MNHNS and CDR2 SASEGT. Losses at the gene ends were 6 bases for V and 3 bases for J; bases not matched to a gene: 5. The CDR3 sequence: CASRLDRDYEQYF. The CDR3, as DNA: TGTGCCAGCAGATTAGACAGGGACTACGAGCAGTACTTC.

The J gene is TRBJ1-6, the V gene TRBV5-1; the D gene is possibly TRBD1 (6 bases). This CDR3 comprises 15 residues. Germline V lookup: CDR1 SGHRS, CDR2 YFSETQ. V gave up 4 bases and J gave up 8 bases, with 16 bases separating them. The CDR3 loop reads CASSQRGGRDSPLHF. In nucleotides, the CDR3 is TGCGCCAGCAGCCAGAGGGGGGGCAGGGATTCACCCCTCCACTTT.

A few counts support this clonotype. The V gene is TRBV10-3, the J gene TRBJ2-5, with 12 bases identical to TRBD1. J was trimmed by 5 bases and V by 6 bases; bases with no gene match: 4. Germline V CDR1 and CDR2: ENHRY, SYGVKD. This CDR3 region has 14 residues. In DNA, the CDR3 is TGTGCCATCAGGGGACAGGGGGCAGGGGAGACCCAGTACTTC. This translates into CAIRGQGAGETQYF.

This clonotype has at least ten counts. The genes are TRBV27 and TRBJ2-5; 7 positions agree with TRBD1. J gave up 3 bases and V 2 bases, and 6 bases lay outside the gene matches. This CDR3 is built from 15 residues. Germline-derived CDR1 and CDR2 are MNHEY and SMNVEV (reference sequence). The CDR3: CASSLRGDREETQYF. The DNA for the CDR3 is TGTGCCAGCAGTTTAAGGGGCGACAGGGAAGAGACCCAGTACTTC.

The chain uses TRBV6-2 or TRBV6-3 and TRBJ2-3; 11 nucleotides align to TRBD2. V lost 2 bases to trimming and J lost 2 bases; unmatched junction nucleotides: 9. Germline loops: CDR1 MNHEY, CDR2 SVGEGT. CDR3 length equals 18 residues. The CDR3 protein is CASSYVSTSGKITDTQYF. The CDR3 DNA is TGTGCCAGCAGTTACGTGTCGACTAGCGGGAAAATCACAGATACGCAGTATTTT.

The table lists this clonotype with a few counts. The chain joins TRBV7-2 to TRBJ2-1; D gene unclear. Trimming shortened V by 1 base and J by 0 bases, and 10 bases separated the two germline ends. This CDR3 is built from 16 residues. The germline V gene encodes CDR1 SGHTA and CDR2 FQGNSA. Here the CDR3 reads CASSLEGLRSYNEQFF. Written as DNA, the CDR3 is TGTGCCAGCAGCTTAGAAGGCCTTCGCTCCTACAATGAGCAGTTCTTC.

The V gene is TRBV6-2 or TRBV6-3, the J gene TRBJ1-4; possible D gene TRBD1, 6 bases. This CDR3 region has 13 residues. The germline CDR1 and CDR2 sequences are MNHEY and SVGEGT. V shed 5 bases and J shed 4 bases, with 8 bases lying between them. CDR3 nucleotide sequence: TGTGCCAGCAGTCGACAGGTTAATGAAAAACTGTTTTTT. Protein product: CASSRQVNEKLFF.

The chain couples TRBV7-8 to TRBJ1-3, with D perhaps matching TRBD1 (5 bases). The V gene lost 5 bases and the J gene lost 0 bases, with 14 bases spanning the gap. The CDR3 totals 16 residues. CDR1 is SGHVS and CDR2 is FQNEAQ in the germline V gene. The CDR3 loop is CASSPTGRFSGNTIYF. The CDR3 region has the DNA TGTGCCAGCAGCCCCACAGGAAGGTTCTCTGGAAACACCATATATTTT.

In this sample, this clonotype is medium-sized. The chain carries TRBV5-1 and TRBJ2-1; D unclear. Germline V gene lookup returns CDR1 SGHRS and CDR2 YFSETQ. The V gene lost 3 bases and the J gene lost 5 bases, with 6 bases spanning the gap. The CDR3 length is 12 residues. The CDR3 DNA follows: TGCGCCAGCAGCTGGGGAAACAATGAGCAGTTCTTC. Encoded protein: CASSWGNNEQFF. The variable domain in full, completed from reference TRBV5-1 and TRBJ2-1, reads KAGVTQTPRYLIKTRGQQVTLSCSPISGHRSVSWYQQTPGQGLQFLFEYFSETQRNKGNFPGRFSGRQFSNSRSEMNVSTLELGDSALYLCASSWGNNEQFFGPGTRLTVL.

This clonotype was observed at least ten times. The chain carries TRBV12-3 or TRBV12-4 and TRBJ1-2, with TRBD1 identical over 8 bases. This CDR3 is built from 16 residues. Losses at the gene ends were 6 bases for V and 7 bases for J; bases not matched to a gene: 16. CDR3 amino acids: CASSPDSRQGMAGYTF. CDR3 coding DNA: TGTGCCAGCAGCCCGGACAGCCGACAGGGGATGGCTGGCTACACCTTC.

The table lists this clonotype with a count of one. This chain uses TRBV6-4 with TRBJ2-3; TRBD2 agrees at 12 bases. V trimming: 4 bases; J trimming: 1 base; junction bases outside the gene matches: 0. CDR1 and CDR2 (germline): MRHNA, SNTAGT. The CDR3 covers 15 residues. For the CDR3, the DNA is TGTGCCAGCAGTGGACTAGCGGGAGGCACAGATACGCAGTATTTT. It translates to CASSGLAGGTDTQYF.

V and J are TRBV6-2 or TRBV6-3 and TRBJ1-6, with no clear D. The germline V gene has CDR1 MNHEY and CDR2 SVGEGT. The CDR3 is made up of 16 amino acids. The V end was cut by 2 bases, the J end by 7 bases, with 15 bases between. CDR3 sequence (DNA): TGTGCCAGCAGTTACATGTTCGACCAACAAAATTCACCCCTCCACTTT. Translation gives CASSYMFDQQNSPLHF.

This chain connects TRBV6-1 to TRBJ2-1; D is perhaps TRBD1 or TRBD2 (5 bases each). Germline V gene lookup returns CDR1 MNHNS and CDR2 SASEGT. The V and J ends lost 0 bases and 4 bases respectively, with 13 bases between them. The length of the CDR3 is 16 residues. DNA for the CDR3: TGTGCCAGCAGTGAAGCGGGATGGGACCGGTACAATGAGCAGTTCTTC. Translation gives CASSEAGWDRYNEQFF.

This clonotype was counted at least ten times. The V and J genes are TRBV7-3 and TRBJ2-6; D not resolved. The ends were cut back, 6 bases at V and 0 bases at J, with 6 bases in the middle. CDR3 length: 14 residues. Germline V gene sequence: CDR1 SGHTA, CDR2 FQGTGA. The CDR3 DNA sequence: TGTGCCAGCAGTTTCATCTCTGGGGCCAACGTCCTGACTTTC. Translating gives CASSFISGANVLTF.

Ten or more counts support this clonotype. V is TRBV3-1 and J is TRBJ2-5; no clear D gene. CDR1 is LGHDT and CDR2 is YNNKEL in the germline V gene (reference sequence). This CDR3 spans 14 amino acids. Trimming took off 1 base at V and 9 bases at J, with 15 bases between the two ends. The CDR3 loop reads CASSQVRPSGSQYF. The DNA of the CDR3 is TGTGCCAGCAGCCAAGTGCGGCCCAGTGGGTCCCAGTACTTC.

This clonotype was found a few times. The J gene is TRBJ2-5, the V gene TRBV13; TRBD2 is a possible D gene (6 bases). Trimming stripped 5 bases from V and 1 base from J, with 20 bases between. The germline gives CDR1 PRHDT, CDR2 FYEKMQ (reference sequence). There are 17 residues in the CDR3. CDR3 coding DNA: TGTGCCAGCAGCGCGGGGCGGAACCCCACTTCCCAAGAGACCCAGTACTTC. Translation gives CASSAGRNPTSQETQYF.

V is TRBV20-1 and J is TRBJ1-5, with a possible D match to TRBD1 (6 bases). The CDR3 sequence is 13 residues long. The V gene lost 5 bases and the J gene lost 5 bases, with 13 bases spanning the gap. Germline CDR1 reads DFQATT; CDR2 reads SNEGSKA (reference sequence). The DNA for the CDR3 is TGCAGTGCTCGTAGGGGGTTCGATCAGCCCCAGCATTTT. This translates into CSARRGFDQPQHF.

This clonotype was seen repeatedly, ten times or more. The chain uses TRBV11-2 and TRBJ2-5; D not certain. CDR3 length equals 12 residues. Trimming cost V 2 bases and J 5 bases, with 6 bases left between them. Germline V lookup: CDR1 SGHAT, CDR2 FQNNGV. DNA for the CDR3: TGTGCCAGCAGCTTACTGTGGGAGACCCAGTACTTC. Its translation is CASSLLWETQYF.

This clonotype was seen repeatedly, ten times or more. The chain joins TRBV5-1 to TRBJ2-3; 12 bases align to TRBD2. CDR1 is SGHRS and CDR2 is YFSETQ in the germline V gene. J was trimmed by 4 bases and V by 2 bases; bases with no gene match: 5. The CDR3 contains 16 residues. The CDR3 DNA sequence: TGCGCCAGCAGCTTCGAGACTAGCGGGGGCTCAGATACGCAGTATTTT. Its protein product is CASSFETSGGSDTQYF. The variable domain in full, completed from reference TRBV5-1 and TRBJ2-3, reads KAGVTQTPRYLIKTRGQQVTLSCSPISGHRSVSWYQQTPGQGLQFLFEYFSETQRNKGNFPGRFSGRQFSNSRSEMNVSTLELGDSALYLCASSFETSGGSDTQYFGPGTRLTVL.

The table lists this clonotype with a count of one. V usage is TRBV4-2 and J usage is TRBJ2-1, with 8 bases fitting TRBD1. The J call may be wrong; the DNA end is better matched by TRBJ2-7. Germline CDR1 reads LGHNA; CDR2 reads YNFKEQ. CDR3 length equals 20 residues. The CDR3 DNA sequence: TGTGCCAGCAGCCAAGTTGGGGCTGCAGGGGGCGCATCCTCCTACAATGAGCAGTACTTC. Protein: CASSQVGAAGGASSYNEQYF.

This clonotype was seen a few times. V gene TRBV6-1 combines with J gene TRBJ2-5; 8 nucleotides agree with TRBD2. Germline V CDR1 and CDR2: MNHNS, SASEGT. This CDR3 has 15 amino acids. The V segment lost 5 bases and the J segment 5 bases; nucleotides outside the gene matches: 10. The CDR3 region is CASSSTRGGLETQYF. CDR3 nucleotides: TGTGCCAGCAGTTCCACCCGGGGGGGCTTGGAGACCCAGTACTTC.

Remarks on this clonotype: One base away lies a much larger clone, so this may be a sequencing read error. This sequence joins TRBV28 and TRBJ2-2; D might be TRBD2 (6 bases). Germline V CDR1 and CDR2: MDHEN, SYDVKM. The CDR3 runs to 12 residues. CDR3 nucleotides: TGTGCCAGCAGGCTCGGGGCCGGGGGGCTGTTTTTT. As protein: CASRLGAGGLFF.

This clonotype has a count of ten or more. The rearrangement links TRBV5-1 to TRBJ2-7; 9 bases are shared with TRBD1. The V and J ends lost 1 base and 0 bases, in that order; junction bases with no gene match: 5. From germline, CDR1 is SGHRS and CDR2 YFSETQ. The CDR3 runs 16 residues. The CDR3 DNA reads as TGCGCCAGCAGCTTGACTCCGGGACAGGGCTCCTACGAGCAGTACTTC. This sequence encodes CASSLTPGQGSYEQYF.

The rearrangement uses TRBV11-2 and TRBJ2-1; 10 nucleotides line up with TRBD2. Per the germline V gene, CDR1 is SGHAT and CDR2 is FQNNGV. The CDR3 spans 15 residues. V dropped 4 bases and J dropped 3; count of bases not matched to a gene: 3. In DNA form, the CDR3 reads TGTGCCAGCAGCTCACTAGCGGGGATCTACAATGAGCAGTTCTTC. This codes for CASSSLAGIYNEQFF. The variable domain in full, with the rest retrieved from reference TRBV11-2 and TRBJ2-1, is EAGVAQSPRYKIIEKRQSVAFWCNPISGHATLYWYQQILGQGPKLLIQFQNNGVVDDSQLPKDRFSAERLKGVDSTLKIQPAKLEDSAVYLCASSSLAGIYNEQFFGPGTRLTVL.